The 11 T cell receptor beta chains listed next were all sequenced from one sample in a study of blood T cell repertoires in COVID-19. Assay used: immunoSEQ multiplex PCR; TCRdb lists only in-frame clones, some missing. The data hold under 300,000 clones, with roughly 80% observed a single time. The specimen was peripheral blood. All receptors come from a woman aged 60-75 years with active or convalescent COVID-19.

The chain carries TRBV12-5 and TRBJ2-1, with TRBD1 matching 8 bases. J lost 9 bases, V lost 7 bases, and 2 bases had no gene match. The length of the CDR3 is 11 residues. Germline CDR1 LGHNT, CDR2 FRNRAP. The CDR3 sequence is CASAGGSEQFF. CDR3 nucleotide sequence: TGTGCTAGTGCAGGGGGCAGTGAGCAGTTCTTC.

J is TRBJ1-5 and V is TRBV6-5; the D gene is possibly TRBD1 (5 bases). Germline V gives CDR1 MNHEY, CDR2 SVGAGI. V lost 6 bases and J lost 5, with 11 bases in between. The length of the CDR3 is 13 residues. The CDR3 here is CASSRGQDQPQHF. CDR3 coding DNA: TGTGCCAGCAGCAGAGGACAAGATCAGCCCCAGCATTTT.

The chain couples TRBV27 to TRBJ2-6; 13 nucleotides line up with TRBD2. This CDR3 contains 17 residues. Trimming cost V 7 bases and J 1 base; bases outside gene matches: 4. Germline V CDR1 and CDR2: MNHEY, SMNVEV (reference sequence). The chain's CDR3 is CASTPLAGGSGANVLTF. CDR3 DNA sequence: TGTGCCAGCACCCCACTAGCGGGAGGGTCTGGGGCCAACGTCCTGACTTTC.

The V and J genes are TRBV6-5 and TRBJ2-3, with 12 bases identical to TRBD2. This CDR3 has 14 residues. V lost 4 bases and J lost 9; bases outside the gene matches: 5. The germline gives CDR1 MNHEY, CDR2 SVGAGI. The CDR3 nucleotides read TGTGCCAGCAGTTGGACTAGCGGGAAGGTCACGCAGTATTTT. This codes for CASSWTSGKVTQYF.

The genes are TRBV5-5 and TRBJ2-7; D could derive from TRBD1 or TRBD2 (6 bases each). V dropped 4 bases and J dropped 3 bases, with 17 bases sitting between them. The germline V gene encodes CDR1 SGHKS and CDR2 YYEKEE (reference sequence). The length of the CDR3 is 15 residues. For the CDR3, the DNA is TGTGCCAGCAGCATGGACTACAGGGTTGTCTACGAGCAGTACGTC. Translating gives CASSMDYRVVYEQYV.

This clone was recorded a few times. The rearrangement joins TRBV30 to TRBJ2-5; TRBD1 matches 8 bases. V lost 8 bases to trimming and J lost 5 bases; unmatched junction nucleotides: 7. Per the germline V gene, CDR1 is GTSNPN and CDR2 is SVGIG (reference sequence). The CDR3 is made up of 12 amino acids. The CDR3 nucleotides are TGTGCCCGACAGGGGATGGGGGAGACCCAGTACTTC. Amino acids: CARQGMGETQYF.

This sequence joins TRBV10-3 and TRBJ2-2; 13 bases line up with TRBD2. Germline values: CDR1 ENHRY, CDR2 SYGVKD. V shed 3 bases, J shed 8 bases, and the junction held 9 bases outside the gene matches. CDR3 length: 17 amino acids. DNA of the CDR3: TGTGCCATCAGTGACCCGGGACTAGCGGGGAGAGAGGGGGAGCTGTTTTTT. Its protein product is CAISDPGLAGREGELFF.

This clone showed up just a few times. This chain uses TRBV3-1 (or the pseudogene TRBV3-2) with TRBJ1-5; D not resolved. The CDR3 is 14 residues long. Looked up from germline, CDR1 is LGHDT and CDR2 is YNNKEL (reference sequence). V was clipped by 0 bases and J by 7 bases, with 10 bases between them. For the CDR3, the DNA is TGTGCCAGCAGCCAAGATGCCTCCGGGCAGCCCCAGCATTTT. Its protein is CASSQDASGQPQHF.

J is TRBJ2-1 and V is TRBV2; 7 positions agree with TRBD1. Germline values: CDR1 SNHLY, CDR2 FYNNEI. Unmatched junction bases numbered 7, after V lost 5 bases and J lost 3 bases. The CDR3 is 15 residues long. The CDR3 nucleotides read TGTGCCAGCAGTTCCAGACAGGGAATCTACAATGAGCAGTTCTTC. Residues: CASSSRQGIYNEQFF.

This rearrangement joins TRBV25-1 to TRBJ2-7, with 12 bases that match TRBD2. V was pared by 6 bases and J by 2 bases, with 2 bases of the junction left unmatched. The CDR3 consists of 14 residues. Germline values: CDR1 MGHDK, CDR2 SYGVNS. The CDR3 DNA follows: TGTGCCAGCAGCTCTAGCGGGAGGGCCTACGAGCAGTACTTC. This sequence encodes CASSSSGRAYEQYF.

The chain joins TRBV3-1 (or the pseudogene TRBV3-2) to TRBJ2-1; the D is unclear. The V gene lost 4 bases and the J gene lost 6 bases, with 13 bases spanning the gap. From germline, CDR1 is LGHDT and CDR2 YNNKEL (reference sequence). The CDR3 totals 14 residues. This CDR3 is CASSPLSGANEQFF. CDR3 coding DNA: TGTGCCAGCAGCCCTTTGTCCGGTGCCAATGAGCAGTTCTTC.